This TCR beta chain is from a study of regulatory T cells in long-lasting Graves disease (dated by TCRdb to about 2021). About the investigation overall: Antithyroid drugs had been taken for less than 3 months by newly diagnosed Graves' disease patients. Peripheral blood TCR sequencing and RNA sequencing compared persistent Graves' disease patients with newly diagnosed Graves' disease patients. The study took place in China and was registered as a clinical trial. A total of 35 or so samples underwent TCR sequencing: roughly 13 from persistent and roughly 20 from newly diagnosed Graves' disease patients. Broad study findings and their caveats: Sequencing and analysis were restricted to the TCR beta chain. TRBV28, TRBJ1-2 and TRBJ2-5 were preferentially used in persistent disease, while TRBV20-1 and TRBJ2-1 were favored in newly diagnosed disease. The authors acknowledged the small sample size as a limitation that may reduce accuracy. Compared with newly diagnosed patients, persistent Graves' disease patients had lower TCR Shannon entropy and fewer highly expanded clones, which suggests clonal expansion. Peripheral blood alone was examined, since thyroid tissue, which constituted the primary lesion, could not be accessed. More public clonotypes were shared among persistent patients (under 3,000) than among newly diagnosed patients (966).

Reading the label with the study, this specimen's time point is: newly diagnosed GD, antithyroid drugs for less than 3 months. RNA was extracted from PBMCs in TRIzol for both TCR sequencing and RNA sequencing. The diagnosis of Graves' disease was made according to American Thyroid Association guidelines. Recruitment of patients was carried out at an endocrinology department in Xi'an, China. From each patient, around 9 milliliters of peripheral blood was collected into an EDTA anticoagulant tube. PBMCs were isolated by Ficoll Paque Plus density gradient separation without further T cell sorting. An Agilent 2100 Bioanalyzer and agarose gel were used to check RNA quality, while a NanoDrop 2000 measured RNA concentration. CDR1 is given as MNHEY and CDR2 as SMNVEV, both from the germline V gene (reference sequence). Ends trimmed: V by 3 bases, J by 6 bases; bases unmatched to a gene: 14. Including cysteine and phenylalanine, the CDR3 has 17 amino acids. Kept here is only the CDR3 DNA, which spans 51 bases and is read in frame from base 1.

Library preparation employed multiplex PCR. Instrument on record: Illumina HiSeq 4000. CDR3 regions were amplified by Arm-PCR with iRepertoire HTBI primers to construct TCR beta libraries. Before sequencing, the PCR products underwent gel purification. Per the source publication's procedure: Across samples, around 62 TRBV and 13 to 15 TRBJ segments were identified and used for gene usage analysis of CDR3 amino acid clonotypes. COPE and FqMerger were used to merge the filtered high-quality paired reads into contigs. BLAST was used to align contigs to IMGT TRBV, TRBD and TRBJ reference genes, and CDR3 was defined according to IMGT. Any clonotype with a frequency above 0.1% was counted as a highly expanded clone. Repertoire diversity was measured by Shannon entropy, and V-J evenness by the Gini coefficient. A clonotype was considered public if more than one individual shared it. TCRdb took the public reads, trimmed them with fastp at Q25, ran MiXCR for clone calling and kept in-frame beta chains. Records with the same CDR3 protein are collapsed into one entry carrying the most frequent genes and DNA. TCRdb, not the authors, supplied the V and J calls. The sample contains about 520,000 distinct CDR3 sequences, around 11% of them found a single time. Roughly 8.9% of the sample goes to the ten largest clones.

In its sample, this clonotype was seen many times. Its antigen specificity is not known. Base quality data are lacking; no much larger clone is found one base away. The sample was also linked to a second study, of T cells in Graves' hyperthyroidism and ophthalmopathy. The second publication reports: Stable Graves' hyperthyroidism was defined as the absence of progression to ophthalmopathy over 18 months of follow-up. Hyperthyroidism patients were newly diagnosed, with disease duration under 2 months, and aged 18 to 65 years. The study excluded patients with uncontrolled infections, other autoimmune diseases, pregnancy or lactation. Diagnoses relied on clinical symptoms, serum thyroxine and TRAb, thyroid ultrasound and orbital computed tomography. For the first round of RT-PCR on the TCR CDR3, the HTBI primer set was used together with the Qiagen OneStep RT-PCR kit. Most expanded thyroid clonotypes (frequency above 0.001) were also detected in blood, a finding suggesting that blood repertoires may reflect thyroid immune responses. Ophthalmopathy was separated from stable hyperthyroidism by a 13 V-J signature model, with just over 85% sensitivity and about 84% specificity obtained in cross-validation and 80%/75% obtained in testing. In validation, the model predicted progression to ophthalmopathy with around 71% sensitivity and over 72% specificity, a median of 6.5 months before onset. TCR V-J signatures able to tell the groups apart were searched for in a discovery cohort of 100 patients, of whom over 40 had Graves' ophthalmopathy and under 65 had stable Graves' hyperthyroidism. Whether ophthalmopathy could be predicted prospectively was tested in an independent validation cohort made up of under 20 hyperthyroidism patients plus 17 patients who later progressed to ophthalmopathy. The approximately 90 discovery patients were divided at random into training and test sets in a 7:3 ratio. Thyroid tissue and blood T-cell repertoires from six Graves' hyperthyroidism patients were also compared in the study. Once sampling was done, hyperthyroidism patients were given methimazole at a starting dose of 30 mg daily, whereas ophthalmopathy patients were given high-dose intravenous methylprednisolone. Libraries were constructed in a second round of multiplex PCR, after which size selection and purification were performed. Sequencing of the libraries was done on an Illumina HiSeq2000 using paired-end 100 bp reads. SOAPnuke was used to process the raw data, removing reads that contained adapters or uncalled bases, had a mean Phred below 15, or lacked an exact match to the constant primer or identifier. High-quality paired reads were merged using COPE v1.2.5, and each unique nucleotide sequence was defined as a clonotype. MiTCR v1.1 was used to align clonotypes to the IMGT TRBV, TRBD and TRBJ reference segments. Analysis was restricted to V-J combinations with a frequency above 0.0001, which covered over 98% of repertoires. The TCS score was defined as F50 (clonal expansion) divided by E x V (chaos), with BLOSUM62-based TCRdist calculated between CDR3 peptides within each V-J. Welch's t-statistics and random forest reduced several hundred V-J features to roughly 13, which were used in a naive Bayes classifier (R e1071). No statistical method was used to fix the sample size in advance, and group allocation was not hidden from the investigators. According to the paper, TCR Vbeta CDR3 sequencing was carried out on 120 to 150 peripheral blood samples, which came from fewer than 50 ophthalmopathy, under 80 hyperthyroidism and some 17 progressor patients.

The chain is assembled from TRBV27 and TRBJ1-5; 7 bases in the middle match TRBD1. The specimen comprised peripheral blood mononuclear cells (PBMCs), sampled at new diagnosis, from a patient treated with antithyroid drugs. The clonotype comes from a woman younger than 45 with Graves disease. Donor details come from another sample of the same person, matched by shared clones. The base sequence is TGTGCCAGCAGTTTGATGGAACCCACAGGGGCGGGTCAGCCCCAGCATTTT. It translates to CASSLMEPTGAGQPQHF.